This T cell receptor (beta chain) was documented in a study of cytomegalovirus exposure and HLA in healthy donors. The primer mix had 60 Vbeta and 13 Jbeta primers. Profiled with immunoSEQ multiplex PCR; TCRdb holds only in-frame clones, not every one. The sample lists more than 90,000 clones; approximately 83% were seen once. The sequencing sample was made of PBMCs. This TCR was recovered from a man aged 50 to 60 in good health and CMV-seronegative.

CDR3 nucleotide sequence: TGCAGCGTTGACGAAGGGGGCTCGAAGACCCAGTACTTC. Translation gives CSVDEGGSKTQYF. The chain couples TRBV29-1 to TRBJ2-5; 7 nucleotides align to TRBD1. J was trimmed by 6 bases and V by 3 bases; bases with no gene match: 7. This CDR3 is 13 amino acids long. Germline V gives CDR1 SQVTM, CDR2 ANQGSEA.